Each of the 24 T cell receptor beta chains below was sequenced from the same sample in a study of cytomegalovirus exposure and HLA in healthy donors. Some clones are missing from TCRdb's copy, which holds only in-frame ones; the method was immunoSEQ multiplex PCR. In the table there are roughly 150,000 clones, around nine tenths of which are singletons. Sequenced material: PBMCs. These receptors originate from a man younger than 35 in good health and CMV-seronegative.

The chain joins TRBV29-1 to TRBJ2-2; D might be TRBD1 (6 bases). CDR1 SQVTM and CDR2 ANQGSEA come from the germline V gene. This CDR3 spans 12 amino acids. The germline V and J ends were trimmed by 6 bases and 6 bases, with 11 bases remaining between them. CDR3 in amino acids: CSVTDRPGELFF. The CDR3 DNA follows: TGCAGCGTAACGGACAGACCCGGGGAGCTGTTTTTT.

This clone appeared a single time. This chain uses TRBV5-1 with TRBJ2-2, with 10 bases identical to TRBD1. Germline lookup yields CDR1 SGHRS and CDR2 YFSETQ. Germline trimming cut 1 base from V and 9 bases from J; bases unmatched to any gene: 15. CDR3 length: 18 residues. For the CDR3, the DNA is TGCGCCAGCAGCTTGAGGCCAACCGGGACAGGGGCACCATGGGAGCTGTTTTTT. It encodes CASSLRPTGTGAPWELFF.

V is TRBV11-1 and J is TRBJ1-1, with 8 bases aligning to TRBD1. The germline gives CDR1 SGHAT, CDR2 FQDESV (reference sequence). Trimming removed 5 bases from V and 0 bases from J; junction bases left unmatched: 5. The CDR3 totals 15 residues. This CDR3 reads CASSPPTGVNTEAFF. The CDR3 bases are TGTGCCAGCAGCCCCCCGACAGGGGTGAACACTGAAGCTTTCTTT.

The genes are TRBV19 and TRBJ2-1, with TRBD2 matching over 11 bases. The V gene's germline CDR1 is LNHDA and CDR2 SQIVND (reference sequence). This CDR3 contains 15 residues. The V gene end was trimmed by 9 bases and the J gene end by 5 bases; junction bases not matched to a gene: 9. CDR3 sequence reads: CASRLYSGRDNEQFF. CDR3 nucleotides: TGTGCCAGCCGTCTTTATAGCGGGAGGGACAATGAGCAGTTCTTC.

The V and J genes are TRBV29-1 and TRBJ2-1; 10 bases line up with TRBD2. Germline assignment: CDR1 SQVTM and CDR2 ANQGSEA. The CDR3 consists of 11 residues. Trimming cost V 6 bases and J 9 bases; bases outside gene matches: 2. The CDR3 DNA follows: TGCAGCGTACTAGCGGGGAGTGAGCAGTTCTTC. Its translation is CSVLAGSEQFF.

The J gene is TRBJ1-3, the V gene TRBV5-1; 7 nucleotides align to TRBD1. Germline values: CDR1 SGHRS, CDR2 YFSETQ. Germline trimming cut 5 bases from V and 4 bases from J; bases unmatched to any gene: 9. The CDR3 length is 15 residues. The CDR3 DNA reads TGCGCCAGCAGACGGGCGACAGGGTCCGGAAACACCATATATTTT. Translation gives CASRRATGSGNTIYF.

This clone was observed a few times. The rearrangement links TRBV2 to TRBJ1-5; TRBD1 matches at 7 bases. The germline gives CDR1 SNHLY, CDR2 FYNNEI. V shed 7 bases, J shed 1 base, and the junction held 13 bases outside the gene matches. This CDR3 contains 17 residues. DNA of the CDR3: TGTGCCAGCACTCACCAAAACAGGGGCAGGAGCAATCAGCCCCAGCATTTT. It is translated as CASTHQNRGRSNQPQHF.

The rearrangement joins TRBV6-5 to TRBJ2-7; 8 bases line up with TRBD1. V lost 0 bases and J lost 3; bases outside the gene matches: 1. This CDR3 comprises 14 residues. In germline, CDR1 is MNHEY, CDR2 SVGAGI. CDR3 sequence: CASSYSDRDYEQYF. CDR3 nucleotides: TGTGCCAGCAGTTACTCGGACAGGGACTACGAGCAGTACTTC.

As regards this clone: The same CDR3 arises from other DNA sequences in this sample as well. The chain employs TRBV19 and TRBJ2-1, with D possibly matching TRBD2 (6 bases). With 4 bases removed from V and 4 bases from J, the gap between germline ends came to 11 bases. Germline CDR1 and CDR2: LNHDA and SQIVND (reference sequence). The CDR3 contains 14 residues. CDR3 residues: CASSTRGGYNEQFF. The CDR3 DNA is TGTGCCAGTAGTACGCGCGGAGGGTACAATGAGCAGTTCTTC.

The rearrangement uses TRBV5-1 and TRBJ1-1; no firm D call. V shed 4 bases and J shed 4 bases, with 11 bases lying between them. The CDR3 consists of 13 residues. Germline loops: CDR1 SGHRS, CDR2 YFSETQ. The CDR3 nucleotides are TGCGCCAGCAGCGGGCCGGTAGGCACTGAAGCTTTCTTT. Protein product: CASSGPVGTEAFF.

The CDR3 loop reads CATRDRRNQPQHF. Written as DNA, the CDR3 is TGTGCCACTAGGGACAGAAGGAATCAGCCCCAGCATTTT. V is TRBV28 and J is TRBJ1-5; the match to TRBD1 covers 7 bases. CDR3 size: 13 residues. CDR1 and CDR2 (germline): MDHEN, SYDVKM. V gave up 10 bases and J gave up 4 bases; unmatched junction bases: 7. The whole variable domain, remainder taken from reference TRBV28 and TRBJ1-5, is DVKVTQSSRYLVKRTGEKVFLECVQDMDHENMFWYRQDPGLGLRLIYFSYDVKMKEKGDIPEGYSVSREKKERFSLILESASTNQTSMYLCATRDRRNQPQHFGDGTRLSIL.

This sequence joins TRBV2 and TRBJ2-3; 12 bases line up with TRBD2. In germline, CDR1 is SNHLY, CDR2 FYNNEI. This CDR3 region has 18 residues. V shed 5 bases and J 8 bases; nucleotides not matched to a gene: 17. The CDR3 DNA reads TGTGCCAGCAGTCAAGGGGCTAGCGGGGGGGCCATCACAATTACGCAGTATTTT. It specifies CASSQGASGGAITITQYF.

V and J are TRBV28 and TRBJ1-5; possible D gene TRBD1, 5 bases. This CDR3 spans 13 amino acids. Germline V lookup: CDR1 MDHEN, CDR2 SYDVKM. The V gene lost 7 bases and the J gene lost 7 bases, with 14 bases spanning the gap. In nucleotides, the CDR3 is TGTGCCAGCACCCGGGGGGGTTGGCAGCCCCAGCATTTT. This gives the protein CASTRGGWQPQHF.

The chain is built from TRBV28 and TRBJ2-2; tentative D call: TRBD2 (5 bases). The CDR3 has 14 amino acids. The V gene lost 10 bases and the J gene lost 0 bases, with 12 bases spanning the gap. Germline V CDR1 and CDR2: MDHEN, SYDVKM. CDR3 region: CATLASSNTGELFF. The CDR3 DNA reads as TGTGCCACCTTAGCGAGCTCGAACACCGGGGAGCTGTTTTTT.

The chain couples TRBV6-1 to TRBJ1-4, with D possibly matching TRBD1 (5 bases). Trimming removed 5 bases from V and 15 bases from J, with 22 bases in between. The CDR3 has 14 residues. Germline CDR1 reads MNHNS; CDR2 reads SASEGT. CDR3 bases: TGTGCCAGCAGTCCCCTTACGGCGGGGGGGGATTTGTTTTTT. This codes for CASSPLTAGGDLFF.

This clone was counted a single time. The rearrangement links TRBV6-1 to TRBJ1-5; 8 nucleotides agree with TRBD1. The ends lost 0 bases at V and 6 bases at J; junction bases unmatched: 7. Per the germline V gene, CDR1 is MNHNS and CDR2 is SASEGT. The CDR3 has 16 amino acids. DNA for the CDR3: TGTGCCAGCAGTGAAGCAGGGCAGGGGGCGATTCAGCCCCAGCATTTT. This encodes CASSEAGQGAIQPQHF.

This chain joins TRBV28 and TRBJ2-7; weak D call: TRBD2 (5 bases). The CDR3 spans 15 residues. The germline CDR1 and CDR2 sequences are MDHEN and SYDVKM. Trimming removed 3 bases from V and 6 bases from J, with 18 bases in between. The CDR3 DNA is TGTGCCAGCAGTTTGACGGCGGGTCGTAGTGGCGAGCAGTACTTC. Translating it yields CASSLTAGRSGEQYF.

The rearrangement uses TRBV7-2 and TRBJ2-2; 8 nucleotides match TRBD2. V was clipped by 0 bases and J by 3 bases; unmatched bases: 6. Germline CDR1 SGHTA, CDR2 FQGNSA. This CDR3 has 17 amino acids. CDR3 bases: TGTGCCAGCAGCTTAGCGCCCGGGGGGGCGGACACCGGGGAGCTGTTTTTT. Its protein is CASSLAPGGADTGELFF.

This clone was detected once. The rearrangement links TRBV28 to TRBJ1-2, with TRBD1 as a possible D gene (5 bases). CDR1 and CDR2 (germline): MDHEN, SYDVKM. CDR3 length: 18 residues. V gave up 5 bases and J gave up 8 bases, with 30 bases separating them. The CDR3, as DNA: TGTGCCAGCAGTCACACATCTTCACCGGGACTTATCCCGCGGGGCTACACCTTC. Amino acids: CASSHTSSPGLIPRGYTF.

This clone came up a few times. The gene calls are TRBV29-1 and TRBJ2-1; 7 bases match TRBD1. Per germline, CDR1 SQVTM and CDR2 ANQGSEA. The CDR3 is made up of 14 amino acids. V trimming: 0 bases; J trimming: 7 bases; junction bases outside the gene matches: 6. CDR3 bases: TGCAGCGTTGAAGATTTTGGGACAGCTAATGAGCAGTTCTTC. This encodes CSVEDFGTANEQFF.

CDR3 sequence (DNA): TGCAGCGTTATAAGACAGTTGAACACTGAAGCTTTCTTT. Its protein is CSVIRQLNTEAFF. This chain uses TRBV29-1 with TRBJ1-1; D might be TRBD1 (5 bases). Germline V CDR1 and CDR2: SQVTM, ANQGSEA. The CDR3 has 13 residues. Trimming removed 5 bases from V and 0 bases from J, with 10 bases in between.

The rearrangement uses TRBV29-1 and TRBJ2-7; TRBD2 matches at 8 bases. Germline V lookup: CDR1 SQVTM, CDR2 ANQGSEA. After removal of 4 bases from V and 6 bases from J, the junction contained 17 bases not matched to a gene. The CDR3 runs to 16 residues. The CDR3 coding sequence is TGCAGCGTTGTAACAGCGGGAGAAGCTCTCCGGAGCGAGCAGTACTTC. Residues: CSVVTAGEALRSEQYF.

The chain recombines TRBV7-9 with TRBJ1-6; D call uncertain. CDR3 length equals 11 residues. Per the germline V gene, CDR1 is SEHNR and CDR2 is FQNEAQ (reference sequence). V lost 4 bases, J lost 10 bases, and 5 bases lay in between. The CDR3 protein is CASSSGSPLHF. CDR3 nucleotides: TGTGCCAGCAGCTCGGGATCACCCCTCCACTTT.

The V call is TRBV6-1, the J call TRBJ2-6; a possible D gene is TRBD1 (6 bases). Trimming shortened V by 5 bases and J by 0 bases, and 8 bases separated the two germline ends. CDR1 MNHNS and CDR2 SASEGT come from the germline V gene. The CDR3 consists of 15 residues. The CDR3 loop is CASSTGSSGANVLTF. For the CDR3, the DNA is TGTGCCAGCAGTACAGGGAGCTCTGGGGCCAACGTCCTGACTTTC.